The source of this T cell receptor beta chain is a study of T cell changes during pregnancy in multiple sclerosis. The sample holds one count of this clone. CDR1 SQVTM and CDR2 ANQGSEA come from the germline V gene. The V end was cut by 5 bases, the J end by 8 bases, with 16 bases between. This CDR3 is built from 13 residues. Clones were sequenced by immunoSEQ multiplex PCR, and TCRdb holds only the in-frame ones, with some missing. In the table there are some 40,000 clones, 90% to 95% of which are singletons. The material was CD4+ T cells from peripheral blood mononuclear cells, obtained after pregnancy. The chain is built from TRBV29-1 and TRBJ2-1, with TRBD2 as a possible D gene (5 bases). The TCR was taken from a female donor with multiple sclerosis, enrolled in a pregnancy study. CDR3 sequence reads: CSVLASLVDEQFF. CDR3 DNA sequence: TGCAGCGTTCTAGCCAGTCTGGTCGATGAGCAGTTCTTC.